This T cell receptor (beta chain) was recovered during a study of blood T cell repertoires in COVID-19. Trimming at V came to 9 bases and at J to 4 bases, leaving 9 bases not matched to a gene. Germline V CDR1 and CDR2: LNHDA, SQIVND (reference sequence). The CDR3 consists of 15 residues. This table comes from immunoSEQ multiplex PCR, and its TCRdb copy is limited to in-frame clones, with some not included. The table includes 250,000 to 300,000 clones, about 86% detected once. This sequence was found in a man under 40 with active or convalescent COVID-19. The chain links TRBV19 to TRBJ2-1; 10 nucleotides match TRBD2. Sequencing input: peripheral blood. CDR3: CASEAGTSVYNEQFF. CDR3 DNA sequence: TGTGCCAGCGAGGCGGGGACTAGCGTTTACAATGAGCAGTTCTTC.